Listed here are 32 T cell receptor beta chains from one sample, sequenced in a study of cytomegalovirus exposure and HLA in healthy donors. 13 Jbeta primers and 60 Vbeta primers were used for the PCR. Libraries were prepared by immunoSEQ multiplex PCR; TCRdb keeps only in-frame clonotypes and omits some of them. The data hold around 110,000 clones, with less than 80% observed a single time. Sequencing was carried out using PBMCs. The receptors were sampled from a woman aged 40 to 50 in good health and CMV-seropositive.

In nucleotides, the CDR3 is TGTGCCAGCAGCGTAGGTATTAGGATAGCGGGAGGCCCGACCTTCTACAATGAGCAGTTCTTC. Protein product: CASSVGIRIAGGPTFYNEQFF. The genes are TRBV9 and TRBJ2-1, with 10 bases identical to TRBD2. The germline V gene has CDR1 SGDLS and CDR2 YYNGEE. This CDR3 is 21 amino acids long. The V and J ends lost 0 bases and 3 bases, in that order; junction bases with no gene match: 18. Full variable domain (remainder filled in from reference TRBV9 and TRBJ2-1): DSGVTQTPKHLITATGQRVTLRCSPRSGDLSVYWYQQSLDQGLQFLIQYYNGEERAKGNILERFSAQQFPDLHSELNLSSLELGDSALYFCASSVGIRIAGGPTFYNEQFFGPGTRLTVL.

As regards this clone: The junction differs from germline at one of its ends, possibly a read error. The chain uses TRBV7-9 and TRBJ2-1; 8 positions agree with TRBD1. CDR3 size: 16 residues. Germline CDR1 SEHNR, CDR2 FQNEAQ (reference sequence). The CDR3 coding sequence is TGTTCCAGCAGCCTCCTTCAGGGGGCGAGGTACAATGAGCAGTTCTTC. The encoded protein is CSSSLLQGARYNEQFF.

This clone turned up a few times. This chain joins TRBV6-1 and TRBJ1-5, with no clear D. Germline CDR1 is MNHNS and CDR2 is SASEGT. This CDR3 has 12 amino acids. V was pared by 7 bases and J by 4 bases, with 8 bases between. The CDR3 nucleotides are TGTGCCAGCACTAACCCAAATCAGCCCCAGCATTTT. Protein: CASTNPNQPQHF.

J is TRBJ2-5 and V is TRBV28, with TRBD1 matching over 7 bases. CDR1 is MDHEN, CDR2 SYDVKM, per germline. This CDR3 is 15 amino acids long. The J segment lost 1 base and the V segment lost 3 bases, leaving 5 bases of the junction unmatched. The CDR3 loop reads CASSFQDRIQETQYF. The CDR3 nucleotides are TGTGCCAGCAGTTTCCAGGACAGGATCCAAGAGACCCAGTACTTC. Drawing the rest from reference TRBV28 and TRBJ2-5, the complete variable domain is DVKVTQSSRYLVKRTGEKVFLECVQDMDHENMFWYRQDPGLGLRLIYFSYDVKMKEKGDIPEGYSVSREKKERFSLILESASTNQTSMYLCASSFQDRIQETQYFGPGTRLLVL.

The chain couples TRBV2 to TRBJ1-4; a weak D match, TRBD1 (5 bases). The CDR3 runs 14 residues. CDR1 SNHLY and CDR2 FYNNEI come from the germline V gene. V was shortened by 4 bases and J by 0 bases, with 6 bases between the two germline ends. The CDR3 DNA reads TGTGCCAGCAGTGGGACAACAACTAATGAAAAACTGTTTTTT. It yields the protein CASSGTTTNEKLFF.

V gene TRBV13 combines with J gene TRBJ1-1; no definite D call. The CDR3 is made up of 13 amino acids. V lost 5 bases, J lost 4 bases, and 11 bases lay in between. Germline V CDR1 and CDR2: PRHDT, FYEKMQ (reference sequence). The CDR3 nucleotides are TGTGCCAGCAGCCGGCGACGGGGCACTGAAGCTTTCTTT. This sequence encodes CASSRRRGTEAFF.

The chain carries TRBV27 and TRBJ2-3, with a possible D match to TRBD2 (5 bases). The CDR3 length is 16 residues. V shed 6 bases and J shed 0 bases, with 16 bases lying between them. Germline CDR1 MNHEY, CDR2 SMNVEV (reference sequence). This CDR3 is CASRGFADYSTDTQYF. CDR3 DNA: TGTGCCAGCAGGGGTTTTGCCGACTACAGCACAGATACGCAGTATTTT.

This clone came up a few times. The chain couples TRBV14 to TRBJ1-1; perhaps TRBD1 as D (6 bases). CDR3 length: 20 amino acids. The V gene lost 0 bases and the J gene lost 7 bases, with 30 bases spanning the gap. CDR1 and CDR2 from the germline V gene are SGHDN and FVKESK. CDR3 sequence (DNA): TGTGCCAGCAGCCAAGATGCTTTACAGGGATGTAATGGGACCACCTGTGAAGCTTTCTTT. Translating gives CASSQDALQGCNGTTCEAFF.

This clone has only a few counts. The chain links TRBV6-8 to TRBJ2-7, with a tentative D call TRBD2 (6 bases). The germline V and J ends were trimmed by 8 bases and 6 bases, with 20 bases remaining between them. CDR3 length: 14 residues. Looked up from germline, CDR1 is MNHGY and CDR2 is SAAAGT. This CDR3 is CASVIAEHLLEQYF. The CDR3 nucleotides read TGTGCCAGCGTAATAGCGGAGCATTTGCTCGAGCAGTACTTC.

The chain combines TRBV2 with TRBJ2-5; 8 bases agree with TRBD1. After removal of 5 bases from V and 5 bases from J, the junction contained 10 bases not matched to a gene. This CDR3 region has 15 residues. CDR1 SNHLY and CDR2 FYNNEI come from the germline V gene. The CDR3 nucleotides are TGTGCCAGCAGTAACCGACAGGGGTGGCTTGAGACCCAGTACTTC. It codes for CASSNRQGWLETQYF.

The rearrangement uses TRBV9 and TRBJ2-7, with D possibly being TRBD2 (5 bases). Per the germline V gene, CDR1 is SGDLS and CDR2 is YYNGEE. V lost 2 bases and J lost 3, with 9 bases in between. The CDR3 is made up of 13 amino acids. DNA for the CDR3: TGTGCCAGCAGCGTCGGGGAGATCTACGAGCAGTACTTC. Its protein product is CASSVGEIYEQYF.

The chain is built from TRBV28 and TRBJ2-7, with TRBD2 matching over 8 bases. Looked up from germline, CDR1 is MDHEN and CDR2 is SYDVKM. The CDR3 has 17 amino acids. The trim removed 4 bases at V and 2 bases at J, leaving 13 bases unmatched. The CDR3 here is CASSSPEVSGDTYEQYF. Written as DNA, the CDR3 is TGTGCCAGCAGTTCCCCGGAGGTTAGCGGGGACACCTACGAGCAGTACTTC.

The V gene is TRBV4-2, the J gene TRBJ2-3; 12 nucleotides align to TRBD2. Trimming took 0 bases from V and 2 from J; bases not matched to a gene: 15. Germline CDR1 reads LGHNA; CDR2 reads YNFKEQ. There are 21 residues in the CDR3. The CDR3 region has the DNA TGTGCCAGCAGCCAAGAAGGCGGGGGAAAGACTAGCGGGGGAATCACAGATACGCAGTATTTT. Translating it yields CASSQEGGGKTSGGITDTQYF.

The rearrangement joins TRBV19 to TRBJ1-5; the D gene is possibly TRBD1 (5 bases). V gave up 6 bases and J gave up 6 bases, with 9 bases separating them. CDR1 is LNHDA, CDR2 SQIVND, per germline (reference sequence). CDR3 length: 12 amino acids. CDR3 loop: CASSRGGQPQHF. DNA of the CDR3: TGTGCCAGTAGCCGGGGGGGTCAGCCCCAGCATTTT.

This rearrangement joins TRBV28 to TRBJ2-5; 7 bases are a match to TRBD1. The closer fit of TRBJ2-7 to the DNA end suggests the J call may be wrong. Germline loops: CDR1 MDHEN, CDR2 SYDVKM. The CDR3 is made up of 11 amino acids. As DNA, the CDR3 is TGTGCCAGCAGGGGGGACAGCGAGCAGTACTTC. It codes for CASRGDSEQYF.

J is TRBJ2-7 and V is TRBV2; TRBD1 aligns across 7 bases. CDR3 length: 12 amino acids. Germline V gene data show CDR1 as SNHLY and CDR2 as FYNNEI. The V segment lost 6 bases and the J segment 3 bases; nucleotides outside the gene matches: 2. CDR3 loop: CASRAGGYEQYF. The CDR3 bases are TGTGCCAGCAGGGCAGGGGGCTACGAGCAGTACTTC.

The chain uses TRBV6-5 and TRBJ1-2; D not certain. Trimming pared 4 bases from V and 6 bases from J, leaving 12 bases between. The length of the CDR3 is 13 residues. Per germline, CDR1 MNHEY and CDR2 SVGAGI. The CDR3 loop reads CASSFSRENGYTF. The CDR3 DNA reads TGTGCCAGCAGTTTTTCGCGGGAGAATGGCTACACCTTC.

This rearrangement joins TRBV7-2 to TRBJ1-3; the match to TRBD1 covers 10 bases. CDR3 size: 15 residues. CDR1 is SGHTA, CDR2 FQGNSA, per germline. V shed 5 bases, J shed 5 bases, and the junction held 6 bases outside the gene matches. CDR3 sequence: CASSKTGGGRNTIYF. CDR3 coding DNA: TGTGCCAGCAGCAAGACAGGGGGCGGCAGAAACACCATATATTTT.

J is TRBJ2-2 and V is TRBV7-2; D is unclear. This CDR3 comprises 17 residues. Trimming took 1 base from V and 0 from J, leaving 12 bases between them. Germline V gives CDR1 SGHTA, CDR2 FQGNSA. Here the CDR3 DNA reads TGTGCCAGCAGCTTAGGAGGTTTCTCTTCGAACACCGGGGAGCTGTTTTTT. This gives the protein CASSLGGFSSNTGELFF.

V and J are TRBV7-6 and TRBJ2-1, with 12 nucleotides matching TRBD2. The germline gives CDR1 SGHVS, CDR2 FNYEAQ. The CDR3 extends over 16 amino acids. V dropped 8 bases and J dropped 7; count of bases not matched to a gene: 12. CDR3 DNA: TGTGCCAGCTCGGGGGCTAGCGGGAGGGCCATGAATGAGCAGTTCTTC. Protein sequence: CASSGASGRAMNEQFF.

This clone was observed a handful of times. V usage is TRBV4-1 and J usage is TRBJ2-1; D is undetermined. CDR1 and CDR2 from the germline V gene are MGHRA and YSYEKL. Between the trimmed V and J ends, which lost 4 bases and 8 bases, there was a span of 12 bases. This CDR3 spans 13 amino acids. CDR3 loop: CASSLRTGDEQFF. The CDR3 nucleotides read TGCGCCAGCAGCCTGCGTACCGGAGATGAGCAGTTCTTC.

DNA of the CDR3: TGTGCCAGCAGCTTAGACGACAGGGGGAGCAATCAGCCCCAGCATTTT. Protein: CASSLDDRGSNQPQHF. The chain uses TRBV7-9 and TRBJ1-5; 9 nucleotides line up with TRBD1. Germline V lookup: CDR1 SEHNR, CDR2 FQNEAQ (reference sequence). The CDR3 runs to 16 residues. Trimming took 1 base from V and 1 from J; bases not matched to a gene: 2.

This clone was seen only a few times. The chain is built from TRBV9 and TRBJ2-7, with TRBD1 matching over 7 bases. V shed 4 bases, J shed 10 bases, and the junction held 11 bases outside the gene matches. Germline assignment: CDR1 SGDLS and CDR2 YYNGEE. This CDR3 spans 13 amino acids. This chain's CDR3 is CASSKKDRAEQYF. In DNA, the CDR3 is TGTGCCAGCAGCAAAAAAGACAGGGCTGAACAGTACTTC.

The V gene is TRBV5-8, the J gene TRBJ2-1; 7 bases match TRBD2. Trimming took 6 bases from V and 3 from J; bases not matched to a gene: 12. CDR1 is SGHTS and CDR2 is YDEGEE in the germline V gene. This CDR3 is built from 16 residues. CDR3: CASTSIGTTDYNEQFF. The CDR3 DNA is TGTGCCAGCACTTCCATCGGGACTACCGACTACAATGAGCAGTTCTTC.

This clone was detected a few times. V usage is TRBV30 and J usage is TRBJ2-1; D ambiguous. CDR1 and CDR2 (germline): GTSNPN, SVGIG (reference sequence). V lost 0 bases and J 7 bases, leaving 7 bases between the germline ends. The CDR3 is 12 amino acids. The CDR3 nucleotides are TGTGCCTGGAGTGTGAGTTGGAATGAGCAGTTCTTC. It translates to CAWSVSWNEQFF.

The V and J genes are TRBV7-7 and TRBJ2-5; 7 nucleotides line up with TRBD1. Trimming cost V 2 bases and J 1 base; bases outside gene matches: 1. This CDR3 has 14 residues. Germline V gives CDR1 SSHAT, CDR2 FNYEAQ (reference sequence). This chain's CDR3 is CASSLNRGQETQYF. The CDR3 nucleotides are TGTGCCAGCAGCTTAAACAGGGGCCAAGAGACCCAGTACTTC.

The chain couples TRBV4-2 to TRBJ2-7, with TRBD1 identical over 9 bases. Germline V gene sequence: CDR1 LGHNA, CDR2 YNFKEQ. The CDR3 runs to 14 residues. Trimming at V came to 1 base and at J to 4 bases, leaving 2 bases not matched to a gene. CDR3 DNA sequence: TGTGCCAGCAGCCAAGGGGACAGGGTGTACGAGCAGTACTTC. Translation: CASSQGDRVYEQYF.

V is TRBV6-5 and J is TRBJ2-1, with a possible D match to TRBD2 (6 bases). The CDR3 consists of 15 residues. V dropped 2 bases and J dropped 3 bases, with 11 bases sitting between them. Germline V gene sequence: CDR1 MNHEY, CDR2 SVGAGI. The CDR3 loop reads CASSYGPSDYNEQFF. The CDR3 nucleotides are TGTGCCAGCAGTTACGGGCCTAGCGACTACAATGAGCAGTTCTTC.

V is TRBV6-5 and J is TRBJ2-1; weak D call: TRBD2 (7 bases). With 8 bases removed from V and 1 base from J, the gap between germline ends came to 12 bases. The CDR3 spans 14 residues. The germline V gene has CDR1 MNHEY and CDR2 SVGAGI. The DNA of the CDR3 is TGTGCCAGCGGGGGGGGACAATCCTACAATGAGCAGTTCTTC. Translating it yields CASGGGQSYNEQFF.

This clone was seen a few times. V usage is TRBV5-1 and J usage is TRBJ1-1; the match to TRBD1 covers 9 bases. V trimming: 3 bases; J trimming: 8 bases; junction bases outside the gene matches: 8. The CDR3 sequence is 14 residues long. Germline CDR1 reads SGHRS; CDR2 reads YFSETQ. The CDR3 reads CASSSITGGREAFF. The CDR3 bases are TGCGCCAGCAGCTCGATTACAGGGGGCAGAGAAGCTTTCTTT.

The chain joins TRBV7-2 to TRBJ1-4, with 7 bases that match TRBD1. Germline V lookup: CDR1 SGHTA, CDR2 FQGNSA. V lost 3 bases, J lost 4 bases, and 14 bases stayed unmatched. There are 18 residues in the CDR3. CDR3 loop: CASSFTGDQAGLNEKLFF. The DNA for the CDR3 is TGTGCCAGCAGCTTCACAGGGGATCAGGCCGGACTTAATGAAAAACTGTTTTTT.

The rearrangement uses TRBV9 and TRBJ2-1; no firm D call. Germline CDR1 reads SGDLS; CDR2 reads YYNGEE. V lost 4 bases and J 6 bases, leaving 11 bases between the germline ends. This CDR3 is 13 amino acids long. The CDR3 DNA follows: TGTGCCAGCAGCCGGAGATCGGGCAATGAGCAGTTCTTC. This gives the protein CASSRRSGNEQFF.